The 15 T cell receptor beta chains listed next were all sequenced from one sample in a study of regulatory T cells in long-lasting Graves disease. Stated time point: newly diagnosed GD, antithyroid drugs for less than 3 months. TCR sequences were obtained from RNA taken from PBMCs. iRepertoire HTBI primers and Arm-PCR of CDR3 regions built TCR beta libraries. TCRdb reprocessed the multiplex PCR reads with MiXCR, giving one entry per CDR3 protein. Counted here are hundreds of thousands of distinct CDR3 sequences, roughly 15% occurring once; the ten biggest clones make up roughly 18%. This sample also belongs to another study, concerning T cells in Graves' hyperthyroidism and ophthalmopathy.

The sequenced sample was peripheral blood mononuclear cells (PBMCs), obtained at new diagnosis, from a patient treated with antithyroid drugs. The origin of the receptors is a woman in her 30s with Graves disease.

About this clonotype itself: This could be a read error, since a much larger clone is one nucleotide away. This rearrangement joins TRBV7-2 to TRBJ2-7, with 9 bases lining up with TRBD2. Trimming cost V 5 bases and J 4 bases; bases outside gene matches: 9. This CDR3 contains 15 residues. The germline CDR1 and CDR2 sequences are SGHTA and FQGNSA. In DNA form, the CDR3 reads TGTGCCAGCAGCGCGGGAGGTAGCGGGAGTTACGAGCAGTACTTC. Its translation is CASSAGGSGSYEQYF.

Worth noting for this clonotype: Since a much larger clone is just one base distant, this may be a read error. This is likely a read error, given that the CDR3 carries no conserved phenylalanine or tryptophan at its end. J is TRBJ2-3 and V is TRBV12-3 or TRBV12-4; D is ambiguous. V was clipped by 7 bases and J by 2 bases, with 4 bases between them. The CDR3 spans 11 residues. DNA of the CDR3: TGTGCCAGCACCCTCACAGATACGCAGTATCTT. Encoded protein: CASTLTDTQYL.

Many counts were recorded for this clonotype. V usage is TRBV7-8 and J usage is TRBJ1-2; D might be TRBD1 (6 bases). V shed 2 bases and J shed 4 bases, with 14 bases lying between them. This CDR3 region has 15 residues. The V gene's germline CDR1 is SGHVS and CDR2 FQNEAQ. CDR3 loop: CASSLKLGAAYGYTF. The CDR3, as DNA: TGTGCCAGCAGCTTAAAGTTGGGGGCGGCCTATGGCTACACCTTC.

The rearrangement uses TRBV25-1 and TRBJ2-6, with a weak D call TRBD1 (5 bases). Between the trimmed V and J ends, which lost 1 base and 2 bases, there was a span of 9 bases. Looked up from germline, CDR1 is MGHDK and CDR2 is SYGVNS. The CDR3 is 16 amino acids. CDR3 DNA sequence: TGTGCCAGCAGTGAATTTCTAGGGGCTGGGGCCAACGTCCTGACTTTC. It is translated as CASSEFLGAGANVLTF.

Points on this clonotype: This may arise from a read error, as a much more abundant clone is one base away. J is TRBJ2-2 and V is TRBV24-1; 10 nucleotides agree with TRBD1. The CDR3 totals 15 residues. Germline V gene lookup returns CDR1 KGHDR and CDR2 SFDVKD. The V and J ends lost 11 bases and 3 bases, in that order; junction bases with no gene match: 8. The CDR3 bases are TGTGCCAGCGACTCTGGACAGGGGGACACCGGGGAGCTGTTTTTT. Amino acid sequence: CASDSGQGDTGELFF.

This chain uses TRBV7-8 with TRBJ2-1; D unresolved. Germline V gives CDR1 SGHVS, CDR2 FQNEAQ. The CDR3 sequence is 14 residues long. V shed 7 bases and J shed 4 bases, with 14 bases lying between them. This chain's CDR3 is CASTPMWAYNEQFF. The CDR3 DNA reads TGTGCCAGCACCCCAATGTGGGCATACAATGAGCAGTTCTTC. The full variable domain, its missing parts supplied by reference TRBV7-8 and TRBJ2-1, is GAGVSQSPRYKVAKRGQDVALRCDPISGHVSLFWYQQALGQGPEFLTYFQNEAQLDKSGLPSDRFFAERPEGSVSTLKIQRTQQEDSAVYLCASTPMWAYNEQFFGPGTRLTVL.

This clonotype was counted ten times or more. The chain employs TRBV28 and TRBJ2-7; 14 bases line up with TRBD2. Germline assignment: CDR1 MDHEN and CDR2 SYDVKM. The CDR3 consists of 18 residues. After removal of 3 bases from V and 1 base from J, the junction contained 8 bases not matched to a gene. CDR3 region: CASSFPLGLAGGSYEQYF. Here the CDR3 DNA reads TGTGCCAGCAGTTTCCCACTCGGACTAGCGGGAGGTTCCTACGAGCAGTACTTC. Full variable domain (rest looked up from reference TRBV28 and TRBJ2-7): DVKVTQSSRYLVKRTGEKVFLECVQDMDHENMFWYRQDPGLGLRLIYFSYDVKMKEKGDIPEGYSVSREKKERFSLILESASTNQTSMYLCASSFPLGLAGGSYEQYFGPGTRLTVT.

This clonotype was seen ten or more times. The gene calls are TRBV28 and TRBJ1-1; no clear D. Trimming took 6 bases from V and 0 from J, leaving 14 bases between them. This CDR3 is built from 15 residues. Germline V gene sequence: CDR1 MDHEN, CDR2 SYDVKM. The DNA for the CDR3 is TGTGCCAGCAGACCCCGACGCTTAATGAACACTGAAGCTTTCTTT. Translation gives CASRPRRLMNTEAFF.

This clonotype was seen repeatedly, ten times or more. The gene calls are TRBV24-1 and TRBJ1-2, with a possible D match to TRBD1 (6 bases). Germline V gives CDR1 KGHDR, CDR2 SFDVKD. The length of the CDR3 is 18 residues. The ends were cut back, 3 bases at V and 3 bases at J, with 22 bases in the middle. CDR3 sequence reads: CATSDASAAPTGHYGYTF. The CDR3, as DNA: TGTGCCACCAGTGATGCGTCCGCGGCTCCGACAGGCCACTATGGCTACACCTTC.

This clonotype was counted a few times. This chain joins TRBV12-3 or TRBV12-4 and TRBJ2-5, with D unclear. Trimming cost V 2 bases and J 0 bases, with 1 base left between them. The CDR3 has 12 amino acids. CDR3: CASSLHQETQYF. For the CDR3, the DNA is TGTGCCAGCAGTTTACACCAAGAGACCCAGTACTTC.

Only one count was recorded for this clonotype. A much larger clone lies a single base off, so this may be a read error. The chain carries TRBV11-2 and TRBJ1-6; D is perhaps TRBD1 (6 bases). CDR1 and CDR2 from the germline V gene are SGHAT and FQNNGV. CDR3 length: 14 amino acids. This chain's CDR3 is CASSHGQYNSPPHF. CDR3 nucleotides: TGTGCCAGCAGCCACGGACAGTATAATTCACCCCCCCACTTT.

This clonotype was seen repeatedly, ten times or more. V usage is TRBV6-1 and J usage is TRBJ1-6; tentative D call: TRBD1 (6 bases). The CDR3 is made up of 15 amino acids. The germline V gene encodes CDR1 MNHNS and CDR2 SASEGT. The germline V and J ends were trimmed by 6 bases and 7 bases, with 16 bases remaining between them. DNA of the CDR3: TGTGCCAGCAGCCTGAAGGGGGGGCCCAATTCACCCCTCCACTTT. Translating gives CASSLKGGPNSPLHF.

This clonotype was seen many times. V and J are TRBV12-3 or TRBV12-4 and TRBJ2-5; the match to TRBD1 covers 8 bases. This CDR3 has 14 residues. V gave up 6 bases and J gave up 3 bases; unmatched junction bases: 6. The CDR3 here is CASSLGTGKETQYF. The CDR3 nucleotides read TGTGCCAGCAGCTTGGGGACAGGAAAAGAGACCCAGTACTTC.

This sequence joins TRBV2 and TRBJ2-7, with TRBD2 identical over 7 bases. CDR3 length: 17 amino acids. The germline V gene has CDR1 SNHLY and CDR2 FYNNEI. V lost 4 bases to trimming and J lost 2 bases; unmatched junction nucleotides: 14. CDR3 bases: TGTGCCAGCAGTGGGTTACACCCCCCGGGGGGAACCTACGAGCAGTACTTC. Amino acids: CASSGLHPPGGTYEQYF.

There are many counts of this clonotype. The V call is TRBV9, the J call TRBJ1-2; D might be TRBD1 (5 bases). Germline V CDR1 and CDR2: SGDLS, YYNGEE. V shed 6 bases and J shed 2 bases, with 17 bases lying between them. The CDR3 runs to 15 residues. This CDR3 reads CASTVSDRINYGYTF. In DNA form, the CDR3 reads TGTGCCAGCACTGTAAGCGACAGAATAAACTATGGCTACACCTTC.